These T cell receptor beta chains were read from a single sample in a study of T cell responses to AZD1222 COVID-19 vaccine. Assay: immunoSEQ multiplex PCR; the TCRdb copy retains only in-frame clones and omits some. This sample carries approximately 92,000 clones, about nine tenths of them seen once, and the ten largest clones take roughly 10%. Sequencing was performed on peripheral blood, taken on day 0 of AZD1222 vaccination. These receptors all come from an adult in good health. Each CDR3 is given with its conserved first and last residue. The D gene is left open where the match is weak. A clone size is listed for some rows: how often the clone was seen (once, few, many), or a class if it is expanded.

d_call | cdr3_length | j_call | clone_size | v_call | cdr3_aa | cdr3_nt
NA | 16 | TRBJ2-3 | NA | TRBV11-2 | CASSFTGRMDTDTQYF | TGTGCCAGCAGCTTTACGGGGCGGATGGACACAGATACGCAGTATTTT
TRBD1 | 13 | TRBJ2-3 | NA | TRBV5-8 | CASSPTGADTQYF | TGTGCCAGCAGCCCAACAGGGGCAGATACGCAGTATTTT
NA | 15 | TRBJ1-2 | NA | TRBV30 | CASREKLGANYGYTF | TGTGCCTCCAGGGAAAAGTTGGGAGCTAACTATGGCTACACCTTC
TRBD1 | 16 | TRBJ2-2 | NA | TRBV5-1 | CASSPNRGRNTGELFF | TGCGCCAGCAGCCCCAACAGGGGGCGTAACACCGGGGAGCTGTTTTTT
NA | 15 | TRBJ2-5 | NA | TRBV9 | CASTLSGDLEETQYF | TGTGCCAGCACGTTGTCGGGGGACTTAGAAGAGACCCAGTACTTC
NA | 16 | TRBJ1-2 | NA | TRBV24-1 | CATSDLRGTPNHLPVF | TGTGCCACCAGTGATTTGCGTGGCACCCCTAACCACCTACCCGTTTTC
NA | 13 | TRBJ1-1 | once | TRBV30 | CAWGVRRNTEAFF | TGTGCCTGGGGCGTTCGGAGGAACACTGAAGCTTTCTTT
NA | 13 | TRBJ2-5 | NA | TRBV5-8 | CASSLEGQETQYF | TGTGCCAGCAGCTTGGAGGGCCAAGAGACCCAGTACTTC
TRBD2 | 16 | TRBJ2-7 | NA | TRBV6-6 | CASILGRREGRREQYF | TGTGCCAGCATCTTGGGTCGGCGGGAGGGCCGCCGTGAGCAGTACTTC
NA | 18 | TRBJ1-2 | NA | TRBV27 | CASSLSPIPYPGSGNYTF | TGTGCCAGCAGTTTATCTCCAATTCCGTACCCAGGGTCAGGGAACTACACCTTC
NA | 15 | TRBJ1-6 | NA | TRBV6-5 | CASSKTEPYNSPLHF | TGTGCCAGCAGTAAGACAGAACCCTATAATTCACCCCTCCACTTT
NA | 12 | TRBJ2-1 | NA | TRBV7-9 | CASSLDAVIAFF | TGTGCCAGCAGCTTAGACGCGGTGATAGCGTTCTTC
NA | 14 | TRBJ2-1 | NA | TRBV10-1 | CASSPGTDYNEQFF | TGCGCCAGCAGCCCCGGGACGGATTACAATGAGCAGTTCTTC
TRBD1 | 13 | TRBJ1-2 | few | TRBV24-1 | CATSETGNVGYTF | TGTGCCACCAGTGAGACAGGGAATGTAGGCTACACCTTC
NA | 13 | TRBJ2-5 | NA | TRBV6-6 | CASTGSLQETQYF | TGTGCCAGCACTGGGTCTCTCCAAGAGACCCAGTACTTC
TRBD1 | 15 | TRBJ1-2 | NA | TRBV5-4 | CASSIRDRVRYGYTF | TGTGCCAGCAGCATCCGGGACAGGGTACGCTATGGCTACACCTTC
NA | 16 | TRBJ1-3 | once | TRBV7-2 | CASSLGTVSSGNTIYF | TGTGCCAGCAGCTTAGGGACAGTTAGCTCTGGAAACACCATATATTTT
NA | 15 | TRBJ1-4 | NA | TRBV7-9 | CASRPGRSDNEKLFF | TGTGCCAGCAGGCCCGGTCGGTCGGATAATGAAAAACTGTTTTTT
TRBD2 | 16 | TRBJ2-2 | NA | TRBV9 | CASSPLTSGNTGELFF | TGTGCCAGCAGCCCCCTGACTAGCGGGAACACCGGGGAGCTGTTTTTT
TRBD1 | 16 | TRBJ2-3 | NA | TRBV28 | CASSRDSPRSTDTQYF | TGTGCCAGCAGTCGGGACAGCCCGCGAAGCACAGATACGCAGTATTTT
TRBD2 | 16 | TRBJ2-7 | NA | TRBV7-8 | CASSWSPGGLASEQYF | TGTGCCAGCAGCTGGTCCCCGGGGGGACTAGCCTCCGAGCAGTACTTC
NA | 15 | TRBJ1-4 | few | TRBV5-1 | CASSGGLTTNEKLFF | TGCGCCAGCAGCGGCGGACTTACAACTAATGAAAAACTGTTTTTT
NA | 16 | TRBJ2-1 | NA | TRBV5-1 | CASSLELLGPGDEQFF | TGCGCCAGCAGCTTGGAACTCCTGGGACCGGGGGATGAGCAGTTCTTC
NA | 14 | TRBJ1-2 | medium-sized | TRBV29-1 | CSVEDPHLNYGYTF | TGCAGCGTTGAAGACCCTCATCTTAACTATGGCTACACCTTC
TRBD2 | 17 | TRBJ2-2 | NA | TRBV5-1 | CASSLATSTMNPGGLFF | TGCGCCAGCAGCTTGGCGACTAGCACGATGAACCCCGGGGGGCTGTTTTTT
NA | 12 | TRBJ1-5 | NA | TRBV28 | CASQTGPKPQHF | TGTGCCAGCCAGACAGGACCCAAGCCCCAGCATTTT
NA | 16 | TRBJ2-2 | NA | TRBV4-2 | CASSQRRGPNTGELFF | TGTGCCAGCAGCCAAAGAAGGGGCCCCAACACCGGGGAGCTGTTTTTT
NA | 15 | TRBJ1-1 | NA | TRBV29-1 | CSVTRTGLANTEAFF | TGCAGCGTTACCCGCACCGGGCTAGCGAACACTGAAGCTTTCTTT
NA | 14 | TRBJ1-5 | once | TRBV19 | CASRPSMSNQPQHF | TGTGCCAGTAGACCCTCGATGAGCAATCAGCCCCAGCATTTT
NA | 14 | TRBJ2-3 | NA | TRBV9 | CASSVTPYTDTQYF | TGTGCCAGCAGCGTAACACCCTACACAGATACGCAGTATTTT
NA | 15 | TRBJ1-1 | NA | TRBV28 | CASSPSEGMNTEAFF | TGTGCCAGCAGCCCCTCGGAGGGAATGAACACTGAAGCTTTCTTT
NA | 13 | TRBJ2-7 | NA | TRBV11-2 | CASAPGGSAEQYF | TGTGCCAGCGCTCCGGGTGGGTCCGCCGAGCAGTACTTC
NA | 15 | TRBJ1-5 | NA | TRBV4-2 | CASSQETASNQPQHF | TGTGCCAGCAGCCAAGAAACAGCCAGCAATCAGCCCCAGCATTTT
NA | 16 | TRBJ1-2 | NA | TRBV27 | CASTYTGRTQNYGYTF | TGTGCCAGCACCTACACGGGGCGGACCCAGAACTATGGCTACACCTTC
TRBD1 | 14 | TRBJ2-7 | NA | TRBV5-1 | CASSIGGDLYEQYF | TGCGCCAGCAGCATAGGGGGCGACTTATACGAGCAGTACTTC
TRBD2 | 17 | TRBJ2-5 | NA | TRBV4-1 | CASSQDRGLAAQETQYF | TGCGCCAGCAGCCAAGATCGGGGACTAGCGGCCCAAGAGACCCAGTACTTC
NA | 14 | TRBJ1-1 | NA | TRBV7-2 | CASSSGVLNTEAFF | TGTGCCAGCAGCTCGGGGGTTTTGAACACTGAAGCTTTCTTT
TRBD2 | 13 | TRBJ2-1 | NA | TRBV7-9 | CASSSLLAGEQFF | TGTGCCAGCAGCTCTCTACTAGCGGGTGAGCAGTTCTTC
NA | 19 | TRBJ2-6 | NA | TRBV4-2 | CASSQDFTVEGTGANVLTF | TGTGCCAGCAGCCAAGATTTCACGGTGGAAGGCACTGGGGCCAACGTCCTGACTTTC
TRBD2 | 14 | TRBJ2-5 | NA | TRBV10-3 | CAISQRERGETQYF | TGTGCCATCTCACAGCGGGAGCGGGGAGAGACCCAGTACTTC
NA | 15 | TRBJ2-1 | NA | TRBV19 | CASSPDTNSYNEQFF | TGTGCCAGTAGTCCCGACACAAACTCCTACAATGAGCAGTTCTTC
NA | 12 | TRBJ2-1 | once | TRBV5-1 | CASSSGQTRRFF | TGCGCCAGCAGCTCAGGACAGACCCGGAGGTTCTTC
NA | 13 | TRBJ2-5 | NA | TRBV7-2 | CASSAGYQGTQYF | TGTGCCAGCAGCGCAGGATATCAAGGGACCCAGTACTTC
NA | 13 | TRBJ2-7 | once | TRBV7-3 | CASSYLGVGEQYF | TGTGCCAGCAGTTATCTAGGTGTTGGCGAGCAGTACTTC